These T cell receptor beta chains were read from a single sample in a study of regulatory T cells in long-lasting Graves disease. TCRdb used MiXCR to reprocess the multiplex PCR reads, holding one entry per CDR3 protein. The sample comprises 410,000 or so distinct CDR3 sequences, 15% of which are singletons, and roughly 17% rests with the top ten. These data also featured in a second study, about T cells in Graves' hyperthyroidism and ophthalmopathy.

The input for sequencing was peripheral blood mononuclear cells (PBMCs), taken at new diagnosis, from a patient treated with antithyroid drugs. The receptors were gathered from a woman younger than 45 with Graves disease. The conserved cysteine and the conserved F or W are not part of the CDR3 here. The listing skips clone size in some rows; elsewhere it reads once, few, many or a size class.

CDR3 length | clone size | V gene | CDR3 protein
17 | . | TRBV27 | ASSFRVLAGGRTSGELF
10 | many | TRBV12-3/TRBV12-4 | ASSLQDLGYT
13 | many | TRBV12-3/TRBV12-4 | ASSREGGPSDTQY
10 | many | TRBV3-1 | ASSERGNTIY
17 | . | TRBV5-1 | ASSLGRLAGGPGYNEQF
19 | . | TRBV19 | ASTYRWRGTSDQSSTDTQY
17 | . | TRBV19 | ASSISGTSGRAGSYEQC
14 | . | TRBV27 | ASSLSGTVSGNTIY
15 | few | TRBV7-2 | ASSLELVPGFNYGYT
12 | . | TRBV24-1 | ATSVKVGYQPQH
12 | few | TRBV28 | ASSLPGQGGGYT
13 | many | TRBV6-1 | ASKPTVGWQETQY
14 | many | TRBV28 | ASSLRQGGGNQPQH
16 | . | TRBV24-1 | ATSDLRPGTSGYNEQF
16 | many | TRBV11-3 | ASSSPTGAPEYQETQY
13 | . | TRBV19 | ASRPFGGHNQPQH
11 | many | TRBV29-1 | SVKEGLVREQY
11 | many | TRBV12-3/TRBV12-4 | AIQPQGNYGYT
13 | . | TRBV27 | ASSFGGRTNYEQY
14 | . | TRBV3-1 | ASSRQGGGSGNTIY
11 | many | TRBV30 | AWSRGRAYEQF
11 | many | TRBV20-1 | SAIGGSTDTQY
11 | many | TRBV24-1 | ATSDSAFQPQH
10 | many | TRBV20-1 | SARERTYEQY
12 | many | TRBV5-1 | ASTEGGDYYGYT
13 | few | TRBV19 | ASSTRTGSESPLH
11 | many | TRBV11-3 | ASREGMGNEQF
13 | many | TRBV10-3 | AISESTGQGFEQY
13 | few | TRBV5-4 | ASTPQFGPADTQY